The 18 T cell receptor beta chains reported below all come from one sample, sequenced in a study of blood T cell repertoires in COVID-19. Data came from immunoSEQ multiplex PCR; TCRdb stores just in-frame clones and leaves some out. The sample lists under 300,000 clones, approximately 91% occurring once. Sequencing was done on a sample of peripheral blood. The receptors were sampled from a man in his fifties or sixties with acute or convalescent COVID-19.

This CDR3 reads CASGEREKLFF. The CDR3 nucleotides are TGTGCTAGTGGCGAGAGGGAAAAACTGTTTTTT. The chain employs TRBV12-5 and TRBJ1-4; D is uncertain. V dropped 6 bases and J dropped 8 bases, with 7 bases sitting between them. Germline V gives CDR1 LGHNT, CDR2 FRNRAP. The CDR3 has 11 amino acids.

This chain connects TRBV6-5 to TRBJ2-6, with TRBD1 identical over 7 bases. Germline assignment: CDR1 MNHEY and CDR2 SVGAGI. V was pared by 6 bases and J by 0 bases, with 2 bases of the junction left unmatched. The CDR3 totals 15 residues. The CDR3 DNA sequence: TGTGCCAGCAGCCAGGGGGACTCTGGGGCCAACGTCCTGACTTTC. Translating gives CASSQGDSGANVLTF.

This sequence joins TRBV19 and TRBJ1-2, with 8 bases that match TRBD1. The germline V gene has CDR1 LNHDA and CDR2 SQIVND (reference sequence). The CDR3 has 13 amino acids. V shed 10 bases and J 8 bases; nucleotides not matched to a gene: 12. CDR3 coding DNA: TGTGCCACTCAGCTGGGACAGGACTCGGGCTACACCTTC. Translated: CATQLGQDSGYTF.

This rearrangement joins TRBV20-1 to TRBJ1-1; D remains ambiguous. Between the trimmed V and J ends, which lost 1 base and 6 bases, there was a span of 6 bases. From germline, CDR1 is DFQATT and CDR2 SNEGSKA (reference sequence). CDR3 size: 11 residues. CDR3 in DNA: TGCAGTGCTAGAGTAGTCGCTGAAGCTTTCTTT. As protein: CSARVVAEAFF.

The gene calls are TRBV7-2 and TRBJ2-7, with TRBD1 identical over 9 bases. Germline V gene sequence: CDR1 SGHTA, CDR2 FQGNSA. The CDR3 runs to 15 residues. The J segment lost 7 bases and the V segment lost 6 bases, leaving 13 bases of the junction unmatched. In DNA, the CDR3 is TGTGCCAGCAGTCGAACCGGGACAGGGTTTAGTGAGCAGTACTTC. Protein sequence: CASSRTGTGFSEQYF.

The rearrangement uses TRBV7-2 and TRBJ1-5; 9 bases align to TRBD1. CDR3 size: 15 residues. The trim removed 3 bases at V and 2 bases at J, leaving 2 bases unmatched. Germline assignment: CDR1 SGHTA and CDR2 FQGNSA. In DNA form, the CDR3 reads TGTGCCAGCAGCTTCGGGACAGGGCGCAATCAGCCCCAGCATTTT. Translating it yields CASSFGTGRNQPQHF.

This clone was detected once. The chain carries TRBV27 and TRBJ2-3, with D unclear. Looked up from germline, CDR1 is MNHEY and CDR2 is SMNVEV (reference sequence). The CDR3 spans 15 residues. V lost 2 bases and J 1 base, leaving 10 bases between the germline ends. CDR3 in amino acids: CASSLRVSRTDTQYF. CDR3 nucleotides: TGTGCCAGCAGTTTACGGGTTTCGCGCACAGATACGCAGTATTTT.

This chain connects TRBV5-1 to TRBJ2-1, with TRBD2 matching over 15 bases. V dropped 5 bases and J dropped 6; count of bases not matched to a gene: 6. This CDR3 contains 16 residues. Germline lookup yields CDR1 SGHRS and CDR2 YFSETQ. The CDR3, as DNA: TGCGCCAGCAGTTCCGGACTAGCGGGGGGGCTCAATGAGCAGTTCTTC. Translation: CASSSGLAGGLNEQFF.

The chain employs TRBV7-9 and TRBJ1-1; weak D call: TRBD1 (6 bases). The CDR3 totals 14 residues. With 4 bases removed from V and 1 base from J, the gap between germline ends came to 10 bases. CDR1 SEHNR and CDR2 FQNEAQ come from the germline V gene (reference sequence). CDR3 amino acids: CASSSWDTNTEAFF. CDR3 coding DNA: TGTGCCAGCAGCTCGTGGGACACGAACACTGAAGCTTTCTTT.

V is TRBV29-1 and J is TRBJ2-5; tentatively, D is TRBD2 (6 bases). Per the germline V gene, CDR1 is SQVTM and CDR2 is ANQGSEA. The ends were cut back, 7 bases at V and 1 base at J, with 16 bases in the middle. The length of the CDR3 is 14 residues. The CDR3 DNA sequence: TGCAGCGCCCCCCGAGCGGGCTCCCAAGAGACCCAGTACTTC. Translating gives CSAPRAGSQETQYF.

The chain employs TRBV3-1 (or the pseudogene TRBV3-2) and TRBJ2-1; 8 bases agree with TRBD2. The V and J ends lost 4 bases and 10 bases, in that order; junction bases with no gene match: 9. The CDR3 covers 14 residues. Germline CDR1 and CDR2: LGHDT and YNNKEL (reference sequence). In DNA form, the CDR3 reads TGTGCCAGCAGCCCGAGGACTAGCTGGGGGGAGCAGTTCTTC. Its protein product is CASSPRTSWGEQFF.

The V gene is TRBV5-1, the J gene TRBJ2-1, with 8 positions matching TRBD2. V lost 4 bases and J lost 2; bases outside the gene matches: 8. CDR1 SGHRS and CDR2 YFSETQ come from the germline V gene. This CDR3 is 16 amino acids long. Here the CDR3 DNA reads TGCGCCAGCAGCCCCGGAAGCGGGGGCACCTACAATGAGCAGTTCTTC. It translates to CASSPGSGGTYNEQFF.

This sequence joins TRBV27 and TRBJ1-6; 8 bases line up with TRBD1. Per the germline V gene, CDR1 is MNHEY and CDR2 is SMNVEV (reference sequence). The CDR3 is made up of 15 amino acids. J was trimmed by 9 bases and V by 5 bases; bases with no gene match: 9. DNA of the CDR3: TGTGCCAGCAGTACTCAGGGGGCTAGGCGTTCACCCCTCCACTTT. Its translation: CASSTQGARRSPLHF.

J is TRBJ2-7 and V is TRBV6-6, with D perhaps TRBD1 (5 bases). The CDR3 sequence is 14 residues long. The germline CDR1 and CDR2 sequences are MNHNY and SVGAGI (reference sequence). Trimming removed 4 bases at V and 2 bases at J, with 12 bases between. CDR3 region: CASSSIQGTYEQYF. The CDR3 nucleotides are TGTGCCAGCAGTTCCATCCAGGGAACCTACGAGCAGTACTTC.

V gene TRBV5-1 combines with J gene TRBJ1-1, with a weak D call TRBD1 (6 bases). CDR1 and CDR2 (germline): SGHRS, YFSETQ. V was shortened by 5 bases and J by 1 base, with 18 bases between the two germline ends. The CDR3 totals 16 residues. This chain's CDR3 is CASRYTGQIQNTEAFF. Written as DNA, the CDR3 is TGCGCCAGCAGATACACAGGACAGATTCAGAACACTGAAGCTTTCTTT.

V and J are TRBV4-1 and TRBJ2-2; a possible D gene is TRBD1 (5 bases). Trimming removed 1 base from V and 0 bases from J, with 15 bases in between. Germline CDR1 MGHRA, CDR2 YSYEKL. This CDR3 region has 18 residues. The CDR3 nucleotides are TGCGCCAGCAGCCAAGTATCAGGGATGTTCGCGAACACCGGGGAGCTGTTTTTT. Translation gives CASSQVSGMFANTGELFF.

The V and J genes are TRBV5-1 and TRBJ2-2, with 8 bases that match TRBD2. The CDR3 has 17 residues. The germline V gene has CDR1 SGHRS and CDR2 YFSETQ. Losses at the gene ends were 0 bases for V and 4 bases for J; bases not matched to a gene: 8. CDR3 nucleotide sequence: TGCGCCAGCAGCTTGGGCGGCGGGGGGCTAGGCACCGGGGAGCTGTTTTTT. Protein product: CASSLGGGGLGTGELFF.

The CDR3 bases are TGTGCCATCAGTGAGGAGCGGGGCTACGAGCAGTACTTC. Its translation is CAISEERGYEQYF. The genes are TRBV10-3 and TRBJ2-7, with 7 bases aligning to TRBD2. CDR1 ENHRY and CDR2 SYGVKD come from the germline V gene. This CDR3 spans 13 amino acids. V was clipped by 2 bases and J by 3 bases; unmatched bases: 1.